This TCR beta chain comes out of a study of blood T cell repertoires in COVID-19. Study in general: Samples of COVID-19 (acute and convalescent) were obtained from the United States, Italy and Spain. Sources were T cells, B-cell-depleted T cells, or PBMCs; the material itself was cDNA or gDNA.

Authors' data handling: Amplified reference gene primers provided the basis for estimating nucleated cell counts. Assay used: immunoSEQ multiplex PCR; TCRdb lists only in-frame clones, some missing. That table gives V, J and clone size, and the DNA gave D and trimming. This sample has 350,000 to 450,000 clones, with 75% to 90% found just once. This CDR3 spans 13 amino acids. The ends lost 5 bases at V and 7 bases at J; junction bases unmatched: 7. Before being deemed recovered, Cohort 3 donors had two negative PCRs, clearance, or symptom resolution. The specimen sequenced was PBMCs or T cells enriched from blood (not recorded which). This chain joins TRBV12-3 or TRBV12-4 and TRBJ1-2; 7 nucleotides line up with TRBD1. The receptor was derived from a woman between 50 and 59 years old who had recovered from COVID-19. This chain's CDR3 is CASSPGTDGGYTF. CDR3 in DNA: TGTGCCAGCAGTCCAGGGACAGACGGTGGCTACACCTTC.